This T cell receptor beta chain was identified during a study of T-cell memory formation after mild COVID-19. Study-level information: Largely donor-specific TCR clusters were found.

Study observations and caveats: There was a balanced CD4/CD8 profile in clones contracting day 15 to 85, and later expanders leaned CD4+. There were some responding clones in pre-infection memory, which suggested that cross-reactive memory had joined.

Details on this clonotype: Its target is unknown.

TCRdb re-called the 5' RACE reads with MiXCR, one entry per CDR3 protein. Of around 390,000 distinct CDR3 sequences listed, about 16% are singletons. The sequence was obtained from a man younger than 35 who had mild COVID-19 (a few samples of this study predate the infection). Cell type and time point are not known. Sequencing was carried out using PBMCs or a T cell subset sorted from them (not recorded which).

CDR3 in DNA: TGTGCCAGCAGTGGTCCTATCCGGGACACCTACACAGATACGCAGTATTTT. Encoded protein: CASSGPIRDTYTDTQYF. This chain links TRBV6-2 or TRBV6-3 with TRBJ2-3; D is possibly TRBD1 (6 bases). Germline V gene sequence: CDR1 MNHEY, CDR2 SVGEGT. The V end was cut by 5 bases, the J end by 2 bases, with 20 bases between. The CDR3 is 17 residues long.